The 20 T cell receptor beta chains below come from one sample, sequenced in a study of T cells in Graves' hyperthyroidism and ophthalmopathy. TCR beta CDR3 regions were amplified from RNA transcripts. TCR CDR3 regions were first amplified by RT-PCR with HTBI primers. TCRdb itself ran the multiplex PCR reads through MiXCR, one entry per CDR3 protein. Of about 400,000 distinct CDR3 sequences detected, 15% to 17% appear once; the ten largest clones hold around a quarter. The specimen sequenced was blood. These receptors came from a woman in her late teens or twenties with Graves' hyperthyroidism that later progressed to Graves' ophthalmopathy.

The rearrangement uses TRBV20-1 and TRBJ2-1; 12 bases agree with TRBD2. This CDR3 contains 15 residues. Germline CDR1 and CDR2: DFQATT and SNEGSKA (reference sequence). V was clipped by 6 bases and J by 2 bases; unmatched bases: 5. The CDR3, as DNA: TGCAGTGCGACTAGCGGGAGAGAGCCCTACAATGAGCAGTTCTTC. Encoded protein: CSATSGREPYNEQFF.

At least ten counts were recorded for this clonotype. The chain has TRBV20-1 and TRBJ1-5; tentatively, D is TRBD1 (6 bases). CDR1 is DFQATT and CDR2 is SNEGSKA in the germline V gene (reference sequence). V lost 6 bases to trimming and J lost 5 bases, with 11 bases between them. The CDR3 is made up of 12 amino acids. The DNA for the CDR3 is TGCAGTGCCGTGGACAGCTATCAGCCCCAGCATTTT. This sequence encodes CSAVDSYQPQHF.

There are many counts of this clonotype. This chain connects TRBV12-3 or TRBV12-4 to TRBJ2-7; 7 bases fit TRBD1. The CDR3 contains 15 residues. V shed 5 bases and J 2 bases; nucleotides not matched to a gene: 9. CDR3 amino acids: CASSPPGQKAYEQYF. CDR3 nucleotides: TGTGCCAGCAGTCCGCCGGGACAGAAAGCCTACGAGCAGTACTTC.

This clonotype was counted ten times or more. J is TRBJ2-2 and V is TRBV12-3 or TRBV12-4, with 13 bases matching TRBD2. The CDR3 consists of 19 residues. V lost 7 bases, J lost 5 bases, and 16 bases stayed unmatched. DNA of the CDR3: TGTGCCAGCATGTCGTCAAATTTACCGGGACTAGCGGGAACCGGGGAGCTGTTTTTT. Translated, it gives CASMSSNLPGLAGTGELFF.

This clonotype was observed a few times. The chain couples TRBV5-5 to TRBJ1-1, with 7 bases that match TRBD1. CDR3 length equals 17 residues. Germline loops: CDR1 SGHKS, CDR2 YYEKEE (reference sequence). Losses at the gene ends were 0 bases for V and 4 bases for J; bases not matched to a gene: 12. CDR3 DNA sequence: TGTGCCAGCAGCTTGGTTGGACAGGTGATACCGCCCACTGAAGCTTTCTTT. This gives the protein CASSLVGQVIPPTEAFF.

In its sample, this clonotype was seen many times. The chain employs TRBV28 and TRBJ2-7, with D unresolved. The CDR3 is 14 amino acids. V dropped 2 bases and J dropped 2 bases, with 10 bases sitting between them. Germline CDR1 is MDHEN and CDR2 is SYDVKM. The CDR3 spells CASSLGGGPYEQYF. Here the CDR3 DNA reads TGTGCCAGCAGTTTAGGCGGTGGTCCCTACGAGCAGTACTTC.

Ten or more counts support this clonotype. The chain carries TRBV20-1 and TRBJ2-1; no clear D. Trimming shortened V by 2 bases and J by 5 bases, and 4 bases separated the two germline ends. This CDR3 is built from 11 residues. Germline V gene sequence: CDR1 DFQATT, CDR2 SNEGSKA (reference sequence). CDR3 bases: TGCAGTGCTAGACCAAACAATGAGCAGTTCTTC. It encodes CSARPNNEQFF.

This clonotype was seen many times. The genes are TRBV13 and TRBJ2-5; D not certain. Germline CDR1 reads PRHDT; CDR2 reads FYEKMQ (reference sequence). The CDR3 is 13 amino acids. With 0 bases removed from V and 10 bases from J, the gap between germline ends came to 12 bases. In DNA, the CDR3 is TGTGCCAGCAGCTTAGGTCAGGAGTACTACCAGTACTTC. As protein: CASSLGQEYYQYF. Full variable domain (outside the CDR3, taken from reference TRBV13 and TRBJ2-5): AAGVIQSPRHLIKEKRETATLKCYPIPRHDTVYWYQQGPGQDPQFLISFYEKMQSDKGSIPDRFSAQQFSDYHSELNMSSLELGDSALYFCASSLGQEYYQYFGPGTRLLVL.

Of note for this clonotype: This may arise from a read error, as a much more abundant clone is one base away. The CDR3 loop reads CTTSDPEEEIGEQFF. DNA for the CDR3: TGTACCACCAGTGACCCGGAGGAAGAGATAGGTGAGCAGTTCTTC. The chain recombines TRBV24-1 with TRBJ2-1, with D possibly being TRBD2 (5 bases). CDR1 and CDR2 (germline): KGHDR, SFDVKD. The CDR3 has 15 residues.

The V call is TRBV20-1, the J call TRBJ2-1; possibly TRBD2 for D (5 bases). The germline V gene has CDR1 DFQATT and CDR2 SNEGSKA (reference sequence). This CDR3 region has 15 residues. V was clipped by 5 bases and J by 0 bases, with 14 bases between them. CDR3 residues: CSAETGLISYNEQFF. CDR3 sequence (DNA): TGCAGTGCTGAAACTGGACTGATCTCCTACAATGAGCAGTTCTTC.

J is TRBJ1-6 and V is TRBV6-1, with TRBD1 identical over 7 bases. The V gene end was trimmed by 6 bases and the J gene end by 2 bases; junction bases not matched to a gene: 7. The germline V gene has CDR1 MNHNS and CDR2 SASEGT. The CDR3 covers 16 residues. CDR3 nucleotide sequence: TGTGCCAGCAGCCTCGGTCAGGGGGCCTATAATTCACCCCTCCACTTT. Translation: CASSLGQGAYNSPLHF.

The chain couples TRBV5-5 to TRBJ2-6; D may be TRBD2 (6 bases). V gave up 3 bases and J gave up 2 bases, with 12 bases separating them. The CDR3 sequence is 16 residues long. Germline V CDR1 and CDR2: SGHKS, YYEKEE (reference sequence). The CDR3 spells CASSSTRLAGANVLTF. The CDR3 DNA follows: TGTGCCAGCAGCTCTACTAGACTAGCTGGGGCCAACGTCCTGACTTTC.

As concerns this clonotype: A much larger clone lies one base from this, so it may be a read error. V is TRBV18 and J is TRBJ1-1; no definite D call. CDR3 length: 16 residues. CDR1 and CDR2 from the germline V gene are KGHSH and LQKENI. The CDR3 protein is CASTPPWKGDWTEAFF. The DNA of the CDR3 is TGTGCCAGCACACCACCTTGGAAGGGCGATTGGACTGAAGCTTTCTTT.

This clonotype was observed many times. The V call is TRBV2, the J call TRBJ2-6; the match to TRBD1 covers 7 bases. V shed 6 bases, J shed 0 bases, and the junction held 5 bases outside the gene matches. The CDR3 sequence is 16 residues long. CDR1 and CDR2 from the germline V gene are SNHLY and FYNNEI. In DNA form, the CDR3 reads TGTGCCAGCAGACTACAGGGGCCCTCTGGGGCCAACGTCCTGACTTTC. As protein: CASRLQGPSGANVLTF.

About this clonotype: A much larger clone is a single base away; this may be a read error. Because it lacks the conserved phenylalanine or tryptophan at the end, this CDR3 is likely a read error. The chain uses TRBV5-1 and TRBJ1-2; D gene unclear. CDR1 and CDR2 from the germline V gene are SGHRS and YFSETQ. V was trimmed by 4 bases and J by 5 bases, leaving 9 bases between them. The CDR3 contains 12 residues. This CDR3 is CASSTDQYGYTL. The CDR3 bases are TGCGCCAGCAGCACGGACCAGTATGGCTACACCCTC.

This clonotype was found many times. The chain joins TRBV4-3 to TRBJ1-1; D not certain. V was pared by 1 base and J by 5 bases, with 8 bases between. The CDR3 length is 13 residues. Per the germline V gene, CDR1 is LGHNA and CDR2 is YSLEER. The CDR3 sequence: CASSQGDRTEAFF. In DNA form, the CDR3 reads TGCGCCAGCAGCCAAGGTGATAGGACTGAAGCTTTCTTT.

V and J are TRBV12-3 or TRBV12-4 and TRBJ1-1, with no clear D. The V and J ends lost 3 bases and 8 bases respectively, with 7 bases between them. The CDR3 loop spans 11 amino acids. CDR3 bases: TGTGCCAGCAGTTTGGGGATGGAAGCTTTCTTT. The encoded protein is CASSLGMEAFF.

A word on this clonotype: An end of the junction differs from the germline gene, which may be a read error. The V gene is TRBV7-9, the J gene TRBJ1-2; D is unresolved. Germline CDR1 SEHNR, CDR2 FQNEAQ (reference sequence). The CDR3 sequence is 14 residues long. The DNA of the CDR3 is TGCGCCAGCAGCCAACCTCCCTCACCCTATGGCTACACCTTC. Translation gives CASSQPPSPYGYTF.

This clonotype was observed many times. The chain combines TRBV11-2 with TRBJ2-1; TRBD2 matches 7 bases. Germline values: CDR1 SGHAT, CDR2 FQNNGV. CDR3 length: 19 amino acids. J was trimmed by 7 bases and V by 0 bases; bases with no gene match: 18. DNA of the CDR3: TGTGCCAGCAGCTTAGATAGGGGAGGGTTCCACCTGATTAATAATGAGCAGTTCTTC. Translated, it gives CASSLDRGGFHLINNEQFF.

This chain uses TRBV30 with TRBJ2-6, with D unresolved. The V end lost 2 bases, the J end lost 0 bases, and 5 bases lay between the germline ends. The CDR3 has 14 residues. Germline CDR1 GTSNPN, CDR2 SVGIG (reference sequence). DNA for the CDR3: TGTGCCTGGAGTTCAGGCTCTGGGGCCAACGTCCTGACTTTC. It codes for CAWSSGSGANVLTF. The full variable domain, with the rest looked up from reference TRBV30 and TRBJ2-6, is SQTIHQWPATLVQPVGSPLSLECTVEGTSNPNLYWYRQAAGRGLQLLFYSVGIGQISSEVPQNLSASRPQDRQFILSSKKLLLSDSGFYLCAWSSGSGANVLTFGAGSRLTVL.